This paragraph reports one T cell receptor beta chain. Its matching antigen is unknown. This sample stems from a study of regulatory T cells in long-lasting Graves disease. Study information: Recently diagnosed Graves' patients had received antithyroid drugs for under 3 months.

Time point defined: newly diagnosed GD, antithyroid drugs for less than 3 months. The TCR library was made from RNA extracted from PBMCs. Criteria from the American Thyroid Association guidelines were applied to diagnose Graves' disease. Arm-PCR of CDR3 regions and iRepertoire HTBI primers were used to build TCR beta libraries. TCRdb re-called the multiplex PCR reads through MiXCR, storing one row per CDR3 protein. The repertoire holds about 300,000 distinct CDR3 sequences, 15% to 20% seen once, with about two fifths in the top ten. General study findings and limits: In persistent patients, shared public clonotypes (about 2,800) outnumbered those in new patients (about 1,000). Gene preferences differed: TRBV28, TRBJ1-2, TRBJ2-5 in persistent cases.

Trimming stripped 8 bases from V and 0 bases from J, with 8 bases between. Germline V gives CDR1 ENHRY, CDR2 SYGVKD. This CDR3 has 13 amino acids. This specimen was peripheral blood mononuclear cells (PBMCs), taken at new diagnosis, from a patient treated with antithyroid drugs. This chain connects TRBV10-3 to TRBJ1-5, with D unresolved. This sequence originates from a female donor with Graves disease. CDR3 region: CAIGDYSNQPQHF. CDR3 DNA: TGTGCCATCGGGGATTATAGCAATCAGCCCCAGCATTTT.